The 15 T cell receptor beta chains in this list originate from one sample, sequenced in a study of T cell responses to AZD1222 COVID-19 vaccine. Repertoires were generated with immunoSEQ multiplex PCR, while TCRdb's copy carries only in-frame clones and drops some. The table records around 150,000 clones, 80% to 95% of them present only once. The sample in question was peripheral blood, obtained 28 days after the second AZD1222 dose. These receptors were taken from an adult who received the AZD1222 COVID-19 vaccine.

The chain recombines TRBV19 with TRBJ1-1, with D possibly matching TRBD1 (5 bases). Per the germline V gene, CDR1 is LNHDA and CDR2 is SQIVND (reference sequence). V was shortened by 3 bases and J by 4 bases, with 12 bases between the two germline ends. This CDR3 spans 14 amino acids. In nucleotides, the CDR3 is TGTGCCAGTAGTATTACCCAGGGCTTCACTGAAGCTTTCTTT. Encoded protein: CASSITQGFTEAFF.

The chain recombines TRBV28 with TRBJ1-5, with D unclear. The CDR3 runs 13 residues. V shed 3 bases and J shed 4 bases, with 7 bases lying between them. Germline V gene lookup returns CDR1 MDHEN and CDR2 SYDVKM. The CDR3 spells CASSLGSNQPQHF. CDR3 in DNA: TGTGCCAGCAGTTTGGGGAGTAATCAGCCCCAGCATTTT. Complete variable domain (other parts from reference TRBV28 and TRBJ1-5): DVKVTQSSRYLVKRTGEKVFLECVQDMDHENMFWYRQDPGLGLRLIYFSYDVKMKEKGDIPEGYSVSREKKERFSLILESASTNQTSMYLCASSLGSNQPQHFGDGTRLSIL.

The chain is built from TRBV2 and TRBJ2-1; D is undetermined. V lost 6 bases to trimming and J lost 5 bases, with 11 bases between them. The CDR3 is 13 amino acids. CDR1 is SNHLY, CDR2 FYNNEI, per germline. In DNA form, the CDR3 reads TGTGCCAGCAGGTTGTGGAGAGACAATGAGCAGTTCTTC. This gives the protein CASRLWRDNEQFF.

The chain joins TRBV4-2 to TRBJ2-7; 12 bases match TRBD2. With V trimmed by 6 bases and J by 4 bases, 4 bases remained unmatched. The CDR3 has 14 residues. Looked up from germline, CDR1 is LGHNA and CDR2 is YNFKEQ. CDR3: CASSRLAGAYEQYF. CDR3 nucleotides: TGTGCCAGCAGTAGACTAGCGGGAGCGTACGAGCAGTACTTC.

V gene TRBV27 combines with J gene TRBJ1-2, with TRBD1 identical over 7 bases. Germline V gene data show CDR1 as MNHEY and CDR2 as SMNVEV (reference sequence). With V trimmed by 6 bases and J by 5 bases, 9 bases remained unmatched. This CDR3 has 14 amino acids. The CDR3 DNA follows: TGTGCCAGCAGCCCGGGGGGACAGCTTTATGGCTACACCTTC. The encoded protein is CASSPGGQLYGYTF.

The chain is built from TRBV21-1 and TRBJ1-5; TRBD1, the table's D call, was not compared with the DNA. TRBV21-1 is reported as a pseudogene. The CDR3 loop spans 17 amino acids. This CDR3 reads CASSPTQGGQGNQPQHF. The CDR3 DNA reads as TGTGCCAGCAGCCCCACCCAAGGGGGACAGGGCAATCAGCCCCAGCATTTT.

The chain couples TRBV5-4 to TRBJ1-4; tentatively, D is TRBD1 (6 bases). Germline V gives CDR1 SGHNT, CDR2 YYREEE (reference sequence). This CDR3 is 15 amino acids long. Trimming stripped 0 bases from V and 8 bases from J, with 14 bases between. The CDR3 is CASSLAGPGDEKLFF. The CDR3 DNA is TGTGCCAGCAGCTTGGCGGGTCCAGGGGACGAAAAACTGTTTTTT.

The chain combines TRBV4-1 with TRBJ2-5; no clear D. V lost 1 base to trimming and J lost 5 bases, with 8 bases between them. The germline gives CDR1 MGHRA, CDR2 YSYEKL. CDR3 length: 13 residues. For the CDR3, the DNA is TGCGCCAGCAGCCAAGTCGAGGAGGAGACCCAGTACTTC. Its translation is CASSQVEEETQYF.

CDR3 coding DNA: TGTGCCAGCTCAGTAACCGGGACTAGCGGGAGTATATACGAGCAGTACTTC. Translating it yields CASSVTGTSGSIYEQYF. The gene calls are TRBV18 and TRBJ2-7; 14 nucleotides align to TRBD2. The CDR3 runs to 17 residues. The junction had 10 bases not matched to a gene; V was cut back by 5 bases and J by 4 bases. Germline CDR1 KGHSH, CDR2 LQKENI.

The rearrangement links TRBV3-1 (or the pseudogene TRBV3-2) to TRBJ1-6; 8 bases match TRBD1. With 4 bases clipped from V and 7 bases from J, the junction kept 3 bases outside the gene matches. The CDR3 is 14 amino acids. Germline values: CDR1 LGHDT, CDR2 YNNKEL (reference sequence). CDR3 loop: CASSPRDRNSPLHF. DNA for the CDR3: TGTGCCAGCAGCCCCAGGGACAGGAATTCACCCCTCCACTTT.

V usage is TRBV6-5 and J usage is TRBJ1-3; tentative D call: TRBD1 (5 bases). Per the germline V gene, CDR1 is MNHEY and CDR2 is SVGAGI. CDR3 size: 16 residues. The V and J ends lost 0 bases and 0 bases respectively, with 9 bases between them. The CDR3 coding sequence is TGTGCCAGCAGTTACTCGAAGGGGTACTCTGGAAACACCATATATTTT. Amino acids: CASSYSKGYSGNTIYF.

The chain couples TRBV9 to TRBJ2-3; 10 bases map to TRBD2. This CDR3 spans 17 amino acids. CDR1 and CDR2 (germline): SGDLS, YYNGEE. The V and J ends lost 0 bases and 3 bases, in that order; junction bases with no gene match: 7. The CDR3 protein is CASSVDVAGGWTDTQYF. CDR3 coding DNA: TGTGCCAGCAGCGTAGACGTAGCGGGAGGTTGGACAGATACGCAGTATTTT.

The genes are TRBV6-5 and TRBJ1-1, with TRBD1 matching over 10 bases. CDR1 MNHEY and CDR2 SVGAGI come from the germline V gene. The V and J ends lost 2 bases and 4 bases, in that order; junction bases with no gene match: 7. The CDR3 is made up of 16 amino acids. The CDR3 is CASSYAGTGVRTEAFF. The DNA of the CDR3 is TGTGCCAGCAGTTACGCGGGGACAGGGGTCCGCACTGAAGCTTTCTTT.

The table lists this clone with a count of one. In DNA form, the CDR3 reads TGTGCCAGCAGCTCAAAGACAGGGGGCGAAGGTCAAGAGACCCAGTACTTC. As protein: CASSSKTGGEGQETQYF. V gene TRBV3-1 (or the pseudogene TRBV3-2) combines with J gene TRBJ2-5, with 10 bases fitting TRBD1. Germline V gives CDR1 LGHDT, CDR2 YNNKEL (reference sequence). V was pared by 5 bases and J by 2 bases, with 11 bases of the junction left unmatched. The CDR3 length is 17 residues.

The chain employs TRBV19 and TRBJ2-7, with D possibly TRBD2 on 6 matching bases. This CDR3 spans 13 amino acids. The germline CDR1 and CDR2 sequences are LNHDA and SQIVND (reference sequence). Trimming stripped 8 bases from V and 2 bases from J, with 13 bases between. CDR3 in amino acids: CASGRAGPYEQYF. CDR3 sequence (DNA): TGTGCCAGTGGAAGAGCGGGCCCCTACGAGCAGTACTTC.